This T cell receptor (beta chain) was profiled in a study of shared clonotypes between healthy human individuals. CDR1 is LNHDA, CDR2 SQIVND, per germline (reference sequence). V lost 6 bases, J lost 7 bases, and 19 bases lay in between. The CDR3 covers 16 residues. TCRdb's table, derived via immunoSEQ multiplex PCR, lists solely in-frame clones and lacks some. The sample lists 2 million to 2.5 million clones; approximately 96% were seen once. The TCR originated in a man between 18 and 35 years old in good health. The V call is TRBV19, the J call TRBJ1-6; tentative D call: TRBD1 (6 bases). Sample: naive CD4+ T cells sorted from blood. The subset is: CD45RA+ positively selected. The CDR3 is CASSNTGFLSNSPLHF. The DNA of the CDR3 is TGTGCCAGTAGCAATACAGGGTTCCTTTCCAATTCACCCCTCCACTTT.